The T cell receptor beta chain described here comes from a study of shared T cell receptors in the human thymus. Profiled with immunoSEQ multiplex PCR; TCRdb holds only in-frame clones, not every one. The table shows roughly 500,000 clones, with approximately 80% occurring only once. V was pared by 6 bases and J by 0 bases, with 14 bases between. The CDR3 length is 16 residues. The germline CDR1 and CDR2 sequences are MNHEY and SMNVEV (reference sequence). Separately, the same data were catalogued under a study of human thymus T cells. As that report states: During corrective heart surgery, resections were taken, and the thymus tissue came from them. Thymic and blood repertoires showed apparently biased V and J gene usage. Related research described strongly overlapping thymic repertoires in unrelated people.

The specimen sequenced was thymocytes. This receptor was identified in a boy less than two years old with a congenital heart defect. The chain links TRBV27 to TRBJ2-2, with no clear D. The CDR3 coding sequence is TGTGCCAGCAGCCCCGACGCCACTACGAACACCGGGGAGCTGTTTTTT. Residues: CASSPDATTNTGELFF.